Below are 17 T cell receptor beta chains sequenced from a single sample in a study of identical twins. One entry per CDR3 protein results from TCRdb running MiXCR on the 5' RACE reads. The sample contains 600,000 to 800,000 distinct CDR3 sequences, 21% of which appear only once. These sequences were also reported in another study, on T cells expressing NK-cell markers.

The source material was PBMCs. Receptors were obtained from a woman aged 18-29 years in good health.

V gene TRBV27 combines with J gene TRBJ2-7; TRBD1 matches at 11 bases. V shed 5 bases and J 2 bases; nucleotides not matched to a gene: 5. The CDR3 is 15 amino acids. Germline V gene sequence: CDR1 MNHEY, CDR2 SMNVEV (reference sequence). The DNA of the CDR3 is TGTGCCAGCAGTAAGGGACAGGGGGTTCCCTACGAGCAGTACTTC. Its translation: CASSKGQGVPYEQYF.

The gene calls are TRBV27 and TRBJ1-6, with TRBD1 matching 7 bases. Germline V lookup: CDR1 MNHEY, CDR2 SMNVEV (reference sequence). Trimming cost V 3 bases and J 9 bases; bases outside gene matches: 5. The CDR3 spans 14 residues. The CDR3 DNA follows: TGTGCCAGCAGTTTTGGACAGGTCCTTTCACCCCTCCACTTT. It yields the protein CASSFGQVLSPLHF.

This clonotype showed up many times. This chain connects TRBV29-1 to TRBJ1-1; 8 bases line up with TRBD1. The germline V gene encodes CDR1 SQVTM and CDR2 ANQGSEA. The CDR3 consists of 10 residues. Trimming took 4 bases from V and 10 from J; bases not matched to a gene: 2. CDR3 coding DNA: TGCAGCGTTGTGGACAGGGCAGCTTTCTTT. It translates to CSVVDRAAFF.

This clonotype has a count of ten or more. CDR3 protein: CASSYGHGGYEQYF. CDR3 bases: TGTGCCAGCAGTTACGGCCATGGGGGCTACGAGCAGTACTTC. The chain is built from TRBV6-5 and TRBJ2-7; D possibly matches TRBD1 or TRBD2 (5 bases each). In germline, CDR1 is MNHEY, CDR2 SVGAGI. The germline V and J ends were trimmed by 2 bases and 3 bases, with 11 bases remaining between them. The CDR3 totals 14 residues.

Only a few counts were recorded for this clonotype. CDR3 loop: CASSLGRGGNQETQYF. The CDR3 nucleotides read TGCGCCAGCAGCTTGGGTCGCGGGGGGAATCAAGAGACCCAGTACTTC. The chain combines TRBV5-1 with TRBJ2-5; 8 nucleotides align to TRBD2. The CDR3 is made up of 16 amino acids. The V segment lost 0 bases and the J segment 2 bases; nucleotides outside the gene matches: 6. From germline, CDR1 is SGHRS and CDR2 YFSETQ.

At least ten counts were recorded for this clonotype. This chain uses TRBV29-1 with TRBJ2-4; unclear D gene. CDR3 length: 14 residues. V shed 3 bases and J shed 0 bases, with 9 bases lying between them. Germline assignment: CDR1 SQVTM and CDR2 ANQGSEA. The CDR3, as DNA: TGCAGCGTTGAGTTCGTAGGAGCCAAAAACATTCAGTACTTC. This translates into CSVEFVGAKNIQYF. The entire variable domain, with the rest obtained from reference TRBV29-1 and TRBJ2-4, is as follows: SAVISQKPSRDICQRGTSLTIQCQVDSQVTMMFWYRQQPGQSLTLIATANQGSEATYESGFVIDKFPISRPNLTFSTLTVSNMSPEDSSIYLCSVEFVGAKNIQYFGAGTRLSVL.

The gene calls are TRBV12-3 or TRBV12-4 and TRBJ1-1; 7 bases match TRBD1. J was trimmed by 3 bases and V by 2 bases; bases with no gene match: 6. CDR3 size: 15 residues. This CDR3 reads CASSLTGVVDTEAFF. DNA for the CDR3: TGTGCCAGCAGTTTAACAGGGGTAGTGGACACTGAAGCTTTCTTT.

This chain joins TRBV10-3 and TRBJ2-1, with 8 bases fitting TRBD2. The CDR3 loop spans 15 amino acids. Germline V gives CDR1 ENHRY, CDR2 SYGVKD. With 4 bases clipped from V and 5 bases from J, the junction kept 7 bases outside the gene matches. The CDR3 sequence is CAISASREGNNEQFF. Written as DNA, the CDR3 is TGTGCCATCAGTGCCTCCCGGGAGGGCAACAATGAGCAGTTCTTC.

The chain links TRBV4-2 to TRBJ1-1; no firm D call. V dropped 3 bases and J dropped 7 bases, with 6 bases sitting between them. The CDR3 loop spans 11 amino acids. CDR1 LGHNA and CDR2 YNFKEQ come from the germline V gene. The CDR3 loop reads CASSHKDEAFF. The DNA for the CDR3 is TGTGCCAGCAGCCACAAGGATGAAGCTTTCTTT.

The J gene is TRBJ2-6, the V gene TRBV18, with D hard to call. V lost 0 bases and J lost 4, with 7 bases in between. The CDR3 loop spans 15 amino acids. Germline CDR1 reads KGHSH; CDR2 reads LQKENI. DNA of the CDR3: TGTGCCAGCTCACCACCGAGAGAGGGGGCCAACGTCCTGACTTTC. This encodes CASSPPREGANVLTF.

In its sample, this clonotype was seen many times. CDR3 sequence reads: CAIRGQALPYNEQFF. CDR3 bases: TGTGCCATCAGGGGACAAGCCCTGCCCTACAATGAGCAGTTCTTC. The chain links TRBV10-3 to TRBJ2-1, with a tentative D call TRBD1 (6 bases). CDR1 and CDR2 from the germline V gene are ENHRY and SYGVKD. The CDR3 has 15 amino acids. The V and J ends lost 6 bases and 2 bases respectively, with 14 bases between them.

This clonotype was counted only a few times. This chain connects TRBV5-1 to TRBJ2-3, with TRBD1 as a possible D gene (5 bases). CDR3 length: 16 amino acids. Trimming stripped 1 base from V and 0 bases from J, with 12 bases between. Germline lookup yields CDR1 SGHRS and CDR2 YFSETQ. The CDR3: CASSLTPQESTDTQYF. The DNA of the CDR3 is TGCGCCAGCAGCTTGACACCACAGGAGAGCACAGATACGCAGTATTTT.

The chain recombines TRBV9 with TRBJ2-7, with 14 positions matching TRBD2. Per the germline V gene, CDR1 is SGDLS and CDR2 is YYNGEE. The ends lost 3 bases at V and 4 bases at J; junction bases unmatched: 6. The CDR3 extends over 16 amino acids. This CDR3 reads CASSEGTSGGMYEQYF. CDR3 in DNA: TGTGCCAGCAGCGAGGGGACTAGCGGGGGTATGTACGAGCAGTACTTC.

V usage is TRBV9 and J usage is TRBJ2-5; D is possibly TRBD2 (6 bases). CDR1 and CDR2 (germline): SGDLS, YYNGEE. This CDR3 comprises 12 residues. The V and J ends lost 3 bases and 7 bases respectively, with 10 bases between them. In DNA form, the CDR3 reads TGTGCCAGCAGCGCGCCCGGGGGGACCCAGTACTTC. This sequence encodes CASSAPGGTQYF.

This chain connects TRBV20-1 to TRBJ1-2; TRBD1 agrees at 9 bases. In germline, CDR1 is DFQATT, CDR2 SNEGSKA (reference sequence). The CDR3 sequence is 14 residues long. V lost 5 bases, J lost 4 bases, and 8 bases stayed unmatched. DNA for the CDR3: TGCAGTGCTTCCCGGGACAGGGATCCCTATGGCTACACCTTC. Its translation is CSASRDRDPYGYTF.

The chain uses TRBV25-1 and TRBJ2-3; 9 nucleotides line up with TRBD2. CDR3 length equals 14 residues. The V gene's germline CDR1 is MGHDK and CDR2 SYGVNS. The V and J ends lost 8 bases and 6 bases, in that order; junction bases with no gene match: 9. As DNA, the CDR3 is TGTGCCAGCTCCCAGCGGGAGGTAACCGATACGCAGTATTTT. This codes for CASSQREVTDTQYF.

A few counts support this clonotype. The V and J genes are TRBV5-1 and TRBJ2-2; no reliable D call. This CDR3 is built from 14 residues. Germline CDR1 reads SGHRS; CDR2 reads YFSETQ. Trimming removed 2 bases from V and 0 bases from J, with 5 bases in between. The CDR3, as DNA: TGCGCCAGCAGCTTTACAGCGAACACCGGGGAGCTGTTTTTT. Translating it yields CASSFTANTGELFF.